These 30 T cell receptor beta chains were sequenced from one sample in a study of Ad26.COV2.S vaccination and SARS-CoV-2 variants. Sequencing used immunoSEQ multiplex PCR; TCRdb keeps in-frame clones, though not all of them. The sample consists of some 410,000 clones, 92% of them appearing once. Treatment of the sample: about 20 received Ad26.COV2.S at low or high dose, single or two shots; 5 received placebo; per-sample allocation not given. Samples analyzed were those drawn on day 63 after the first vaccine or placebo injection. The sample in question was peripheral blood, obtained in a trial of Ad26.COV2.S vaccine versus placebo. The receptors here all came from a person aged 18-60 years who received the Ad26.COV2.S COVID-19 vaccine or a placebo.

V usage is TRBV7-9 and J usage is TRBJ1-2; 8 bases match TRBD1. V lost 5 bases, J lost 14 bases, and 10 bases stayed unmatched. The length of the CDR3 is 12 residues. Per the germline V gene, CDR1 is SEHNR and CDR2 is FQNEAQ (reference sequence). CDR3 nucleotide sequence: TGTGCCAGCAGCCCGGGGACAGGTCTAAGTACCTTC. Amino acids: CASSPGTGLSTF.

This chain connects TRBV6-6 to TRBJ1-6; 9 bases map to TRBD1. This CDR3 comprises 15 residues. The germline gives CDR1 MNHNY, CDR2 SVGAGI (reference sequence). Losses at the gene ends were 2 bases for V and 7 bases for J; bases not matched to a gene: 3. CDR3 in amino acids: CASSYAGTGNSPLHF. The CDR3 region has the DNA TGTGCCAGCAGTTACGCCGGGACAGGGAATTCACCCCTCCACTTT.

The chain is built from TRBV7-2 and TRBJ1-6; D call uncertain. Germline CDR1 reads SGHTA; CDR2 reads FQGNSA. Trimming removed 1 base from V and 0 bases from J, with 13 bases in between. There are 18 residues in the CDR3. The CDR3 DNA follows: TGTGCCAGCAGCTTAGTCCCTCCTGGGAGCTCCTATAATTCACCCCTCCACTTT. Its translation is CASSLVPPGSSYNSPLHF.

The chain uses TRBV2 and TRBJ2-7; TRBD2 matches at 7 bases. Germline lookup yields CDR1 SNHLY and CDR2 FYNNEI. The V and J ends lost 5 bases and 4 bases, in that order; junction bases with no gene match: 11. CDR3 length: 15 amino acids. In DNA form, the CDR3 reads TGTGCCAGCAGTTTAAGACTGGGGGGGAATTACGAGCAGTACTTC. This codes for CASSLRLGGNYEQYF.

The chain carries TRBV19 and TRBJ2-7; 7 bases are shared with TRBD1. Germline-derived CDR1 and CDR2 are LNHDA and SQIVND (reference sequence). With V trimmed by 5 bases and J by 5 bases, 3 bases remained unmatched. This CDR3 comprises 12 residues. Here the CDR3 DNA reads TGTGCCAGTAGTGTACAGGGGAACGAGCAGTACTTC. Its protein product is CASSVQGNEQYF.

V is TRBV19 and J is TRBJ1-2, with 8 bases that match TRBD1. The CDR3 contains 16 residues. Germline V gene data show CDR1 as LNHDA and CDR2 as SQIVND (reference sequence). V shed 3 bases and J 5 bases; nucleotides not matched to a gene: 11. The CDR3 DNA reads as TGTGCCAGTAGTATTCAAGCTCAGGGGGCATGGTATGGCTACACCTTC. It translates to CASSIQAQGAWYGYTF. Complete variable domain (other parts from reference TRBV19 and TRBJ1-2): DGGITQSPKYLFRKEGQNVTLSCEQNLNHDAMYWYRQDPGQGLRLIYYSQIVNDFQKGDIAEGYSVSREKKESFPLTVTSAQKNPTAFYLCASSIQAQGAWYGYTFGSGTRLTVV.

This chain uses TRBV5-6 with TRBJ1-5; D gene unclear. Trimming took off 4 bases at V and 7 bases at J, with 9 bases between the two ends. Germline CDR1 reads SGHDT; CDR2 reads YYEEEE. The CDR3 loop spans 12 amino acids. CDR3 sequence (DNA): TGTGCCAGCAGCGGGCCGGGACAGCCCCAGCATTTT. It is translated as CASSGPGQPQHF.

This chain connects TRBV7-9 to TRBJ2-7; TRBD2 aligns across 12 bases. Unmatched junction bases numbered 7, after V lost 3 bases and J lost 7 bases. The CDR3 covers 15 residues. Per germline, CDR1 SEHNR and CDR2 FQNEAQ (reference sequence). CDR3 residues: CASSFGTSGLLEQYF. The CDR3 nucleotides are TGTGCCAGCAGCTTTGGGACTAGCGGGCTCCTGGAGCAGTACTTC.

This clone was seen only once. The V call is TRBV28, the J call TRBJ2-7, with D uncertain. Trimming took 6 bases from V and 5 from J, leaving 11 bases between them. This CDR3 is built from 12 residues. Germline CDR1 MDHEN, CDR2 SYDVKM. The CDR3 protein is CASSLWGNEQYF. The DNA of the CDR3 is TGTGCCAGCAGCCTGTGGGGAAACGAGCAGTACTTC. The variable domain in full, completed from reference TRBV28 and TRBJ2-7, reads DVKVTQSSRYLVKRTGEKVFLECVQDMDHENMFWYRQDPGLGLRLIYFSYDVKMKEKGDIPEGYSVSREKKERFSLILESASTNQTSMYLCASSLWGNEQYFGPGTRLTVT.

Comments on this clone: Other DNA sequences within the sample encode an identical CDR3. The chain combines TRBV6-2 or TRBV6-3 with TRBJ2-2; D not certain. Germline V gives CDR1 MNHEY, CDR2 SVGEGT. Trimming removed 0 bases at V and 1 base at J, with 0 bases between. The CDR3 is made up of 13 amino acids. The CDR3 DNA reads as TGTGCCAGCAGTTACTCGAACACCGGGGAGCTGTTTTTT. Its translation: CASSYSNTGELFF.

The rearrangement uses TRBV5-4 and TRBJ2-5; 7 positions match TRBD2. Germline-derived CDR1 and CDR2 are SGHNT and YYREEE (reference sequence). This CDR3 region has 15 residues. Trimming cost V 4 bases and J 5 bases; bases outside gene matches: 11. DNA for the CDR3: TGTGCCAGCAGCCCGGGCCGGGGGGTCGTCGAGACCCAGTACTTC. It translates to CASSPGRGVVETQYF.

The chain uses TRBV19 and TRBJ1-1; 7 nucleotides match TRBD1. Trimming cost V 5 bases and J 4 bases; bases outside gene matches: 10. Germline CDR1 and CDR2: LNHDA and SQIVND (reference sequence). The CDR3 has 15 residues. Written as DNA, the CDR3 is TGTGCCAGTAGTCCTTCTAGACAGGGACTCACTGAAGCTTTCTTT. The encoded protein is CASSPSRQGLTEAFF.

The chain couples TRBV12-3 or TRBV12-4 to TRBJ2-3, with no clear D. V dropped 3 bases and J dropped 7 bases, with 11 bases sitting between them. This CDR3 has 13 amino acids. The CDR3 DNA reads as TGTGCCAGCAGTTTCTACCGGGCGAATACGCAGTATTTT. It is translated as CASSFYRANTQYF.

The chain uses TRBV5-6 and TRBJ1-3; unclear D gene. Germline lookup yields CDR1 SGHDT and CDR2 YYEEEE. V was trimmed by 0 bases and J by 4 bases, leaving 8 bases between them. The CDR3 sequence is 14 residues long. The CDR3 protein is CASSLGVGGNTIYF. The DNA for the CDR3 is TGTGCCAGCAGCTTGGGGGTAGGAGGAAACACCATATATTTT.

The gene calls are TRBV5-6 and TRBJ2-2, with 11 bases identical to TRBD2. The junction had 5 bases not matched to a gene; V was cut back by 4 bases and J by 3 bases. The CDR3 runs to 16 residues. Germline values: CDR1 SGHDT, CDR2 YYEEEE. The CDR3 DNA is TGTGCCAGCAGCAATAGCGGGGGGGCCGACACCGGGGAGCTGTTTTTT. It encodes CASSNSGGADTGELFF.

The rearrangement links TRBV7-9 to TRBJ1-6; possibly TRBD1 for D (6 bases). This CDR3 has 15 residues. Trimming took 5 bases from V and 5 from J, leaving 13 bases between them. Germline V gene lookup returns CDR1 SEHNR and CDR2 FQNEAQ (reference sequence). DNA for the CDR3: TGTGCCAGCAGCAATAGGACAGCGAATAATTCACCCCTCCACTTT. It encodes CASSNRTANNSPLHF.

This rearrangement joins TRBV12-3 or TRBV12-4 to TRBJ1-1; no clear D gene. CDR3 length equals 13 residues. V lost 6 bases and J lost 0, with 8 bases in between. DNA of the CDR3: TGTGCCAGCAGCTTGACATTGAACACTGAAGCTTTCTTT. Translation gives CASSLTLNTEAFF.

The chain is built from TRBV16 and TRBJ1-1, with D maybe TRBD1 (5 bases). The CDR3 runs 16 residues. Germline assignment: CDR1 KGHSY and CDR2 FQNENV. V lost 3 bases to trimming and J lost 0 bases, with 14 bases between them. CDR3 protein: CASSHPRQNMNTEAFF. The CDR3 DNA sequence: TGTGCCAGCAGCCACCCCAGACAGAACATGAACACTGAAGCTTTCTTT.

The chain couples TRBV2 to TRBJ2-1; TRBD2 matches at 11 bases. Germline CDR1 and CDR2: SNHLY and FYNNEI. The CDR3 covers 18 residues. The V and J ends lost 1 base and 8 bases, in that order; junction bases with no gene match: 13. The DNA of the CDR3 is TGTGCCAGCAGTGAAGGTGCGCTAGCGGGGGGATCCTTGGATGAGCAGTTCTTC. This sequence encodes CASSEGALAGGSLDEQFF.

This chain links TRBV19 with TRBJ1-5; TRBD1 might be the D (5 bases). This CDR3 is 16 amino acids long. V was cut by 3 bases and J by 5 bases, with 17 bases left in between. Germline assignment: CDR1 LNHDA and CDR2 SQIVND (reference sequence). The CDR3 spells CASSIQETAEDQPQHF. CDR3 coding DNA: TGTGCCAGTAGTATTCAAGAGACAGCAGAGGATCAGCCCCAGCATTTT.

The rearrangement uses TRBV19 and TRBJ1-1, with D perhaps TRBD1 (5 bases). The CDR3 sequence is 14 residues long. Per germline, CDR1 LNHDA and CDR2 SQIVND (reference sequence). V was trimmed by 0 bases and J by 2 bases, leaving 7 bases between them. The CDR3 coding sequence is TGTGCCAGTAGTATAGACAGGGAAAACACTGAAGCTTTCTTT. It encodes CASSIDRENTEAFF. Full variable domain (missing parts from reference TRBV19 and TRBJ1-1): DGGITQSPKYLFRKEGQNVTLSCEQNLNHDAMYWYRQDPGQGLRLIYYSQIVNDFQKGDIAEGYSVSREKKESFPLTVTSAQKNPTAFYLCASSIDRENTEAFFGQGTRLTVV.

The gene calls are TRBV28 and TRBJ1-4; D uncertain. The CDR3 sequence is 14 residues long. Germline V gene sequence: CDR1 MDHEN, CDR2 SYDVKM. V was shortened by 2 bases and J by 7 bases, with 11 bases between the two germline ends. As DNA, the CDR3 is TGTGCCAGCAGTTTAACGGGGTCCGGTGAAAAACTGTTTTTT. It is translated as CASSLTGSGEKLFF.

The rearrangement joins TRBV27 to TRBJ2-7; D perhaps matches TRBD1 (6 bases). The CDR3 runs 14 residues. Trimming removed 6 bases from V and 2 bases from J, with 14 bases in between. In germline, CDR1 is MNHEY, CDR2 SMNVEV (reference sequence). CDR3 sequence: CASRDRFQAYEQYF. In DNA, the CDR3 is TGTGCCAGCAGGGACAGATTTCAAGCCTACGAGCAGTACTTC.

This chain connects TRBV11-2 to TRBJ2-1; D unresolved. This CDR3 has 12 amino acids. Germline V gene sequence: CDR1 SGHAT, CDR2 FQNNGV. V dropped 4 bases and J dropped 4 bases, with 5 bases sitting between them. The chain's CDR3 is CASSSRYNEQFF. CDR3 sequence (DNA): TGTGCCAGCAGCTCACGGTACAATGAGCAGTTCTTC. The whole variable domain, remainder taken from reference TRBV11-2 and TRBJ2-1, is EAGVAQSPRYKIIEKRQSVAFWCNPISGHATLYWYQQILGQGPKLLIQFQNNGVVDDSQLPKDRFSAERLKGVDSTLKIQPAKLEDSAVYLCASSSRYNEQFFGPGTRLTVL.

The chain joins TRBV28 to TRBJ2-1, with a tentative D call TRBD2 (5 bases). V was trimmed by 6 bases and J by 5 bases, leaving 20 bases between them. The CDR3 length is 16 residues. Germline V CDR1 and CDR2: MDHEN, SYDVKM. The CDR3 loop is CASSPLLQRVNNEQFF. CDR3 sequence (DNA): TGTGCCAGCAGCCCCCTACTTCAGAGGGTCAACAATGAGCAGTTCTTC.

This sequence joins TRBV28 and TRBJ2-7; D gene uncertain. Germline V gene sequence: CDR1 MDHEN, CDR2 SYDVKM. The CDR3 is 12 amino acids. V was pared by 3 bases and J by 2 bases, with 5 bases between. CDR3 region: CASSLGTYEQYF. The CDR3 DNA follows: TGTGCCAGCAGTTTGGGGACCTACGAGCAGTACTTC.

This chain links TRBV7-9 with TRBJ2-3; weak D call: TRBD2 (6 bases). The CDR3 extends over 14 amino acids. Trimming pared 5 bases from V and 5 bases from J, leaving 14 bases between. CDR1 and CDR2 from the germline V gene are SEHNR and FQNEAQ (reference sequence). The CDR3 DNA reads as TGTGCCAGCAGCCGAAGCGGCGGGGAAGATACGCAGTATTTT. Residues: CASSRSGGEDTQYF. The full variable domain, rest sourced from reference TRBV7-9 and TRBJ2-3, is DTGVSQNPRHKITKRGQNVTFRCDPISEHNRLYWYRQTLGQGPEFLTYFQNEAQLEKSRLLSDRFSAERPKGSFSTLEIQRTEQGDSAMYLCASSRSGGEDTQYFGPGTRLTVL.

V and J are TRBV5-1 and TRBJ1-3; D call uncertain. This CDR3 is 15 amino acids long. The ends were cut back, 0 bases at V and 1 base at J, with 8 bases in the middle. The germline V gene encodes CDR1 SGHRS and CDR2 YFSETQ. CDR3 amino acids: CASSLGMNSGNTIYF. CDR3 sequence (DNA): TGCGCCAGCAGCTTGGGTATGAATTCTGGAAACACCATATATTTT.

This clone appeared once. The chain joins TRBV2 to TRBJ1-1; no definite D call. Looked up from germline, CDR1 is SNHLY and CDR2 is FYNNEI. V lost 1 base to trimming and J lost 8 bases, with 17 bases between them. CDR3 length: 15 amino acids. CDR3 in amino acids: CASSEGGQALREAFF. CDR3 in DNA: TGTGCCAGCAGTGAAGGTGGGCAGGCCCTCCGGGAAGCTTTCTTT. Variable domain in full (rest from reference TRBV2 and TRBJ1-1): EPEVTQTPSHQVTQMGQEVILRCVPISNHLYFYWYRQILGQKVEFLVSFYNNEISEKSEIFDDQFSVERPDGSNFTLKIRSTKLEDSAMYFCASSEGGQALREAFFGQGTRLTVV.

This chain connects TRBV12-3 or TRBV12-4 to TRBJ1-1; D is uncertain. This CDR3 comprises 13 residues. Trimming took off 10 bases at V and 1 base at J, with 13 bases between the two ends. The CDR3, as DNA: TGTGCCACCCCGCCGGCGGGGAACACTGAAGCTTTCTTT. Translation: CATPPAGNTEAFF.